This T cell receptor beta chain was identified in a study of early stage breast cancer tumors. Whole-study results and caveats: Compared with adjacent normal breast tissue, tumors showed roughly 2.4-fold greater T cell density and higher clonality. Unsorted bulk genomic DNA sequencing lacked pairing and functional marker data.

The count of this clone is one. The antigen remains undetermined. CDR1 SGHRS and CDR2 YFSETQ come from the germline V gene. Trimming left V 0 bases short and J 4 bases short, with 23 bases between. The CDR3 has 18 amino acids. Each sample had two DNA replicates, roughly 0.48 ug blood or roughly 1.6 ug tissue. This table comes from immunoSEQ multiplex PCR, and its TCRdb copy is limited to in-frame clones, with some not included. The data contain 25,000 to 35,000 clones, 80% of them singletons. Sequencing used blood. The receptor comes from a person between 55 and 69 years old with breast cancer. The V and J genes are TRBV5-1 and TRBJ2-7, with a possible D match to TRBD2 (5 bases). CDR3 loop: CASSLEGIAISVGYEQYF. The CDR3, as DNA: TGCGCCAGCAGCTTGGAGGGTATAGCGATTTCGGTAGGATACGAGCAGTACTTC.